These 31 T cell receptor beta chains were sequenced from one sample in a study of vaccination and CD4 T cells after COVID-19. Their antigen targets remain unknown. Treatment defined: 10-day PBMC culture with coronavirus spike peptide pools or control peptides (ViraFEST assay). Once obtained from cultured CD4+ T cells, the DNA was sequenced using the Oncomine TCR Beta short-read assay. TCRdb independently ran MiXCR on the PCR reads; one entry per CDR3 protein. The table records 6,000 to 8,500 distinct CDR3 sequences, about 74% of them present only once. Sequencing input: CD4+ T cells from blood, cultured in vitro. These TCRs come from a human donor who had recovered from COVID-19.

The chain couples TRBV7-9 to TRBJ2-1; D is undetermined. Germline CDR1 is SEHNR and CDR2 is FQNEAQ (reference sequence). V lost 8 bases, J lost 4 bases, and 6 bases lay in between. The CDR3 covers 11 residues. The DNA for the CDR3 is TGTGCCAGCTCGGTTTACAATGAGCAGTTCTTC. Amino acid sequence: CASSVYNEQFF.

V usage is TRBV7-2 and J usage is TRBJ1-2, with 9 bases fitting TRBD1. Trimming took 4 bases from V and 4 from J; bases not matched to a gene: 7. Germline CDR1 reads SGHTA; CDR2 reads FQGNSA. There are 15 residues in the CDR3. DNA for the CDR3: TGTGCCAGCAGCTGGACACCGGGACAGGGCTATGGCTACACCTTC. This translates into CASSWTPGQGYGYTF.

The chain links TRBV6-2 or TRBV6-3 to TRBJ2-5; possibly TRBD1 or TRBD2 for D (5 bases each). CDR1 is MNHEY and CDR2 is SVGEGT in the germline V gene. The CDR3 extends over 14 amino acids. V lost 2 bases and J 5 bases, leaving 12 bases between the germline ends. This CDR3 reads CASSYVGGRETQYF. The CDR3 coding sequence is TGTGCCAGCAGTTACGTTGGGGGAAGGGAGACCCAGTACTTC.

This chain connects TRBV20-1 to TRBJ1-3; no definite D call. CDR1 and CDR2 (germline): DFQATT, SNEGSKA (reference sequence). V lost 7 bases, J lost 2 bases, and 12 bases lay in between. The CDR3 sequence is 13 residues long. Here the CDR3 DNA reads TGCAGTGGGACGTTACCCACTGGAAACACCATATATTTT. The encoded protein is CSGTLPTGNTIYF.

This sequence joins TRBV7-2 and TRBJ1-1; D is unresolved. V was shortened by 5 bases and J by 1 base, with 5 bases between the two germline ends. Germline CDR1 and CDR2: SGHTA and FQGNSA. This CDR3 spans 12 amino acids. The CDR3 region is CASSPKNTEAFF. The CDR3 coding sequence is TGTGCCAGCAGCCCAAAGAACACTGAAGCTTTCTTT.

The CDR3: CASRGTGRPLHF. The CDR3 region has the DNA TGTGCCAGCAGGGGGACGGGGAGGCCCCTCCACTTT. The gene calls are TRBV6-1 and TRBJ1-6; D might be TRBD1 (5 bases). The CDR3 consists of 12 residues. Germline loops: CDR1 MNHNS, CDR2 SASEGT. The germline V and J ends were trimmed by 6 bases and 13 bases, with 13 bases remaining between them.

The CDR3 nucleotides are TGTGCCAGCAGAAAAACAGGGGGCTTGGGTGGCAATCAGCCCCAGCATTTT. Its translation: CASRKTGGLGGNQPQHF. The rearrangement joins TRBV28 to TRBJ1-5, with 9 positions matching TRBD1. From germline, CDR1 is MDHEN and CDR2 SYDVKM. Germline trimming cut 6 bases from V and 2 bases from J; bases unmatched to any gene: 11. The CDR3 is 17 residues long. The whole variable domain, filled in from reference TRBV28 and TRBJ1-5, reads DVKVTQSSRYLVKRTGEKVFLECVQDMDHENMFWYRQDPGLGLRLIYFSYDVKMKEKGDIPEGYSVSREKKERFSLILESASTNQTSMYLCASRKTGGLGGNQPQHFGDGTRLSIL.

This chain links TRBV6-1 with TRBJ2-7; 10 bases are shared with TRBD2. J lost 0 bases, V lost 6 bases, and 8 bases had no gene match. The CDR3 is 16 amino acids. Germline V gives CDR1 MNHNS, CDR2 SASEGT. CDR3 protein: CASRVQSGRGSYEQYF. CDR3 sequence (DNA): TGTGCCAGCAGGGTTCAAAGCGGGAGGGGCTCCTACGAGCAGTACTTC.

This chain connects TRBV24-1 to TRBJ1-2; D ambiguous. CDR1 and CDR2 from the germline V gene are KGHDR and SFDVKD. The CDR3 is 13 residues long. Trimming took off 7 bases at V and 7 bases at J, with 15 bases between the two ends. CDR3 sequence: CATRDAGFFGYTF. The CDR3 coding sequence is TGTGCCACCAGGGACGCGGGCTTCTTTGGCTACACCTTC.

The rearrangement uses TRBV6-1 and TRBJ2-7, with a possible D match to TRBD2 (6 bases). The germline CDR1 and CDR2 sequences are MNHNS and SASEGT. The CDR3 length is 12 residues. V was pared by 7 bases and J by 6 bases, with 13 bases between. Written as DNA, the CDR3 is TGTGCCAGCAAAGGGACTTCTTTCGAGCAGTACTTC. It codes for CASKGTSFEQYF.

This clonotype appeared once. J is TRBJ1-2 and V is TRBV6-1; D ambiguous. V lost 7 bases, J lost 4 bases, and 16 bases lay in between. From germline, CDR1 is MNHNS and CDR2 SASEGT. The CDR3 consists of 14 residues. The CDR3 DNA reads TGTGCCAGCAACCCTGGGCGTTTCGGCTATGGCTACACCTTC. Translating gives CASNPGRFGYGYTF.

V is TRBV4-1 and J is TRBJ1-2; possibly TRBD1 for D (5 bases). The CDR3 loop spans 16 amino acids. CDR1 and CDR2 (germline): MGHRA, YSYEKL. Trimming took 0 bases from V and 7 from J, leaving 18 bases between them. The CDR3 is CASSQDPGGGPGGYTF. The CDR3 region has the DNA TGCGCCAGCAGCCAAGATCCCGGCGGGGGACCTGGTGGCTACACCTTC.

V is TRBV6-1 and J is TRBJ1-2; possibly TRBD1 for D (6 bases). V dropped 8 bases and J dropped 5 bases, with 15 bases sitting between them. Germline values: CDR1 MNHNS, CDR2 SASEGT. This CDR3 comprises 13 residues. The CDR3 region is CASSGDTVYGYTF. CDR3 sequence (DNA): TGTGCCAGCTCCGGGGACACCGTGTATGGCTACACCTTC.

CDR3 sequence (DNA): TGTGCCAGCGGGAGGGGTGTTAGGGGGGAGCTGTTTTTT. As protein: CASGRGVRGELFF. V usage is TRBV6-1 and J usage is TRBJ2-2, with 7 bases identical to TRBD2. CDR1 MNHNS and CDR2 SASEGT come from the germline V gene. The CDR3 totals 13 residues. The V and J ends lost 8 bases and 8 bases, in that order; junction bases with no gene match: 8.

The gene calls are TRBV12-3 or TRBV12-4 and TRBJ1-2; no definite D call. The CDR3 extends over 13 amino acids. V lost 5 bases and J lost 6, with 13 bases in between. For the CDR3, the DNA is TGTGCCAGCAGTCTCTCGAACAGCAATGGCTACACCTTC. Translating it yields CASSLSNSNGYTF.

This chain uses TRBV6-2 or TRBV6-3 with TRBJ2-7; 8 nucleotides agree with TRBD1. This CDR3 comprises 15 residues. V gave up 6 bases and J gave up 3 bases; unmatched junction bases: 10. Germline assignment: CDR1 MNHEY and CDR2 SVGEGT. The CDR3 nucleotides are TGTGCCAGCAGAACCAGGGGGCGAACGATCTACGAGCAGTACTTC. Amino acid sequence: CASRTRGRTIYEQYF.

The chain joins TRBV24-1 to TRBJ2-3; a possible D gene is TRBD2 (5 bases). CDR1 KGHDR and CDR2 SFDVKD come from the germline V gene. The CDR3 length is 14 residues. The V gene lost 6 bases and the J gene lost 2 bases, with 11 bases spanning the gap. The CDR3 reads CATSRGMLTDTQYF. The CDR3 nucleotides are TGTGCCACCAGTAGAGGGATGCTCACAGATACGCAGTATTTT.

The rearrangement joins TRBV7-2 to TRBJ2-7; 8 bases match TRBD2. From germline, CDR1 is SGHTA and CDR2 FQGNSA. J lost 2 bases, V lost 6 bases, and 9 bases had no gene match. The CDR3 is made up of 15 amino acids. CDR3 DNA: TGTGCCAGCAGTCGGGGCGGGGGGAGCGCCTACGAGCAGTACTTC. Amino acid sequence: CASSRGGGSAYEQYF.

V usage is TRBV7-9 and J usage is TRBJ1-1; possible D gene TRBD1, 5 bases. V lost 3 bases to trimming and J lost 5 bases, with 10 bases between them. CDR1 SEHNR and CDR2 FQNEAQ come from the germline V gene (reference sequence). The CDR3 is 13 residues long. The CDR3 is CASSFLQETEAFF. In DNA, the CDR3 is TGTGCCAGCAGCTTTTTACAGGAAACTGAAGCTTTCTTT.

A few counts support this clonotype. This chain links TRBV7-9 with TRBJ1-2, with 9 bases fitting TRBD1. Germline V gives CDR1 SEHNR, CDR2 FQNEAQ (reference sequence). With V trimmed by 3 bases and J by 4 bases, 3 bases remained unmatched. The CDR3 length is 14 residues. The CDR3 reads CASSLGQGIYGYTF. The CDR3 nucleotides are TGTGCCAGCAGCTTGGGACAGGGAATCTATGGCTACACCTTC.

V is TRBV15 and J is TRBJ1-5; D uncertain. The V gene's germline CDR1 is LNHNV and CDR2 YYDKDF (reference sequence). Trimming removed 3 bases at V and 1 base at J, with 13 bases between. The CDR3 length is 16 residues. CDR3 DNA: TGTGCCACCAGCAGTCGGAATTGGTTGAGCAATCAGCCCCAGCATTTT. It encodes CATSSRNWLSNQPQHF.

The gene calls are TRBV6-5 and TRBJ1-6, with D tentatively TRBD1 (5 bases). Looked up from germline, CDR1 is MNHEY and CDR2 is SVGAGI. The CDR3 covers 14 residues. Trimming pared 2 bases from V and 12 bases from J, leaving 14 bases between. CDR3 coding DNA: TGTGCCAGCAGTTACACTAGCGCAGGGAGACCCCTCCACTTT. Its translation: CASSYTSAGRPLHF.

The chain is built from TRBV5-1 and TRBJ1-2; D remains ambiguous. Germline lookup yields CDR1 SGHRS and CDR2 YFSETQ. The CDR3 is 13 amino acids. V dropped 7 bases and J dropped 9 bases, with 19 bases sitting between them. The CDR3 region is CASDPETSMRYTF. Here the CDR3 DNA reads TGCGCCAGCGACCCCGAGACCAGTATGCGCTACACCTTC. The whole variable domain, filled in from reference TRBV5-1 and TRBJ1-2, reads KAGVTQTPRYLIKTRGQQVTLSCSPISGHRSVSWYQQTPGQGLQFLFEYFSETQRNKGNFPGRFSGRQFSNSRSEMNVSTLELGDSALYLCASDPETSMRYTFGSGTRLTVV.

CDR3 in amino acids: CSARDPNIVNYGYTF. CDR3 DNA sequence: TGCAGTGCTAGAGATCCTAATATAGTTAACTATGGCTACACCTTC. The rearrangement links TRBV20-1 to TRBJ1-2, with D hard to call. This CDR3 spans 15 amino acids. The germline gives CDR1 DFQATT, CDR2 SNEGSKA (reference sequence). V was cut by 0 bases and J by 1 base, with 12 bases left in between.

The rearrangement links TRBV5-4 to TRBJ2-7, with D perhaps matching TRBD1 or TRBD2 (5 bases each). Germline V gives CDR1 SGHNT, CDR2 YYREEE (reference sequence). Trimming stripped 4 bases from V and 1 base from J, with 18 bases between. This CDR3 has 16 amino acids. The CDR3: CASSPPGRARSYEQYF. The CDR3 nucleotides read TGTGCCAGCAGCCCCCCGGGGCGGGCTCGGTCCTACGAGCAGTACTTC.

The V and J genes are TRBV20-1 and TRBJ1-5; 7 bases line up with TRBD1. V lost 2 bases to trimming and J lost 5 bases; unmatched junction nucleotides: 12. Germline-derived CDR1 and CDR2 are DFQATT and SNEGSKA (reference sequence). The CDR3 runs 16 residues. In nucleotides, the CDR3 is TGCAGTGCTAGACTCAACAAACAACAGGGGTATCAGCCCCAGCATTTT. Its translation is CSARLNKQQGYQPQHF.

CDR3 loop: CASSYGGQSTGELFF. CDR3 nucleotide sequence: TGTGCCAGCAGTTACGGGGGGCAGAGCACCGGGGAGCTGTTTTTT. The V call is TRBV6-5, the J call TRBJ2-2; tentatively, D is TRBD1 or TRBD2 (6 bases each). Per the germline V gene, CDR1 is MNHEY and CDR2 is SVGAGI. This CDR3 has 15 residues. V was cut by 2 bases and J by 4 bases, with 11 bases left in between.

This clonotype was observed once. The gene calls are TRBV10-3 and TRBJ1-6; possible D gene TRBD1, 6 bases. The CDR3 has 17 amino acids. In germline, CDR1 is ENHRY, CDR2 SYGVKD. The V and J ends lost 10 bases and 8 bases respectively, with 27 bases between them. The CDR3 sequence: CASIERGLTGLYSPLHF. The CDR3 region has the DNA TGTGCCAGCATTGAACGGGGATTGACAGGACTATATTCACCCCTCCACTTT.

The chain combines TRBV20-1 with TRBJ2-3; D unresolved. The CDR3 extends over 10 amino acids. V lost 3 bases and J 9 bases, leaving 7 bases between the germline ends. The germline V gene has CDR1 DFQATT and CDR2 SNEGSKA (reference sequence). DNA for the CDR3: TGCAGTGCTAGCGCGGAAACGCAGTATTTT. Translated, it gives CSASAETQYF.

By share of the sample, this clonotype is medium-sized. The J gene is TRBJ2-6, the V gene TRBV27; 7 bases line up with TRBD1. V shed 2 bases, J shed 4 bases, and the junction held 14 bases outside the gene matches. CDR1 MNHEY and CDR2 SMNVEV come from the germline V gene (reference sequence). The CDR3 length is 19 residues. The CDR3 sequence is CASSLRGQGRMKGANVLTF. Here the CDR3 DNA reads TGTGCCAGCAGTTTAAGGGGGCAGGGTAGGATGAAGGGGGCCAACGTCCTGACTTTC.

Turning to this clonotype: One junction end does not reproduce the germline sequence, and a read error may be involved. The CDR3 here is CASSLVSGRAKETQYF. DNA for the CDR3: TGTGCTAGCAGCTTAGTTAGCGGGAGGGCTAAAGAGACCCAGTACTTC. The rearrangement uses TRBV7-6 and TRBJ2-5; 11 bases agree with TRBD2. The V gene's germline CDR1 is SGHVS and CDR2 FNYEAQ. The CDR3 runs to 16 residues.